This record covers a single TCR beta chain. This sample was taken from a study of blood T cell repertoires in COVID-19. Overall study: The study drew acute and convalescent COVID-19 samples from the United States, Italy and Spain. From T cells, B-cell-depleted T cells, or PBMCs came the material, which was cDNA or gDNA.

In the original workflow: Reference gene primers were amplified, and this amplification served to estimate nucleated cell counts. The method was immunoSEQ multiplex PCR; TCRdb's version includes in-frame clones alone and lacks a portion of them. For V, J and clone size, that table is used; D and trimming come from the DNA. The sample carries roughly 84,000 clones, about 80% recorded once. The CDR3 runs to 13 residues. V gave up 6 bases and J gave up 3 bases, with 12 bases separating them. Germline lookup yields CDR1 SGHAT and CDR2 FQNNGV. The chain employs TRBV11-2 and TRBJ2-7; possible D gene TRBD2, 5 bases. The sample taken for sequencing was peripheral blood. This receptor was obtained from a woman in her thirties or forties with active or convalescent COVID-19. CDR3 DNA sequence: TGTGCCAGCAGTCGGACGGAGGACTACGAGCAGTACTTC. Amino acids: CASSRTEDYEQYF.